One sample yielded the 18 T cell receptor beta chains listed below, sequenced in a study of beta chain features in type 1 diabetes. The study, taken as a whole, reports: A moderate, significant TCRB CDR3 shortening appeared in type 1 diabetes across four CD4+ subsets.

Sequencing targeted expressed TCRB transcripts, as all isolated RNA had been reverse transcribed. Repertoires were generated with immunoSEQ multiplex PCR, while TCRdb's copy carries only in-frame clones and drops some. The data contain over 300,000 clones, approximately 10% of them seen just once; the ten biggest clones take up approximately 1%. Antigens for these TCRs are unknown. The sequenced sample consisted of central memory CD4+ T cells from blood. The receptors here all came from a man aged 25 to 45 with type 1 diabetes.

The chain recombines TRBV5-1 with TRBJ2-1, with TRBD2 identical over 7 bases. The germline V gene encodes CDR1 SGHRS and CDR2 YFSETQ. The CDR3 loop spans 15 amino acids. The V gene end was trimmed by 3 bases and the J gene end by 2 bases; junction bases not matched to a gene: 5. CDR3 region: CASSSGAGAYNEQFF. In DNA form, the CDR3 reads TGCGCCAGCAGCTCCGGCGCGGGGGCCTACAATGAGCAGTTCTTC.

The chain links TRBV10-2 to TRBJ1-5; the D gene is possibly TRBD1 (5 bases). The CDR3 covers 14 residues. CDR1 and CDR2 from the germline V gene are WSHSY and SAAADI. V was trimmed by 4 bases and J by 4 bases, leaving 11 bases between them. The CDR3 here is CASSGGARNQPQHF. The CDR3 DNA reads TGCGCCAGCAGTGGTGGGGCCCGAAATCAGCCCCAGCATTTT.

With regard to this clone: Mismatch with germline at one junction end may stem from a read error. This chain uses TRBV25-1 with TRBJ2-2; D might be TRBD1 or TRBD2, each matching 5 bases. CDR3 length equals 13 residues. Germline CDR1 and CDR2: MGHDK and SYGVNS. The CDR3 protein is CASNMGLRGEPFF. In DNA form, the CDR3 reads TGTGCCAGCAATATGGGTTTGAGAGGGGAGCCGTTTTTT.

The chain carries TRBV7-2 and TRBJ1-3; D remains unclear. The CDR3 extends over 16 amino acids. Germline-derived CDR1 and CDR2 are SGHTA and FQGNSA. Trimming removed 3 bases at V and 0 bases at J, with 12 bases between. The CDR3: CASSFLFGSSGNTIYF. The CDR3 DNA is TGTGCCAGCAGCTTCCTTTTCGGTAGCTCTGGAAACACCATATATTTT.

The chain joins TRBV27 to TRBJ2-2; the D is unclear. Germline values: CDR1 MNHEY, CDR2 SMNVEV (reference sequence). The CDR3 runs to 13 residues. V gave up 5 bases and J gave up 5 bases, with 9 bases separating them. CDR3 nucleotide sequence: TGTGCCAGCAGTCTCCAATATACCGGGGAGCTGTTTTTT. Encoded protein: CASSLQYTGELFF.

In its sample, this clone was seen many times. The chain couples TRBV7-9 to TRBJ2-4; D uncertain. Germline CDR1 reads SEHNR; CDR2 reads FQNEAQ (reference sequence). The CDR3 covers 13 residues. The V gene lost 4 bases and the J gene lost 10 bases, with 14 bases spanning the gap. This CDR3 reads CASSSTGFMIQYF. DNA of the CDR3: TGTGCCAGCAGCTCGACCGGATTCATGATTCAGTACTTC.

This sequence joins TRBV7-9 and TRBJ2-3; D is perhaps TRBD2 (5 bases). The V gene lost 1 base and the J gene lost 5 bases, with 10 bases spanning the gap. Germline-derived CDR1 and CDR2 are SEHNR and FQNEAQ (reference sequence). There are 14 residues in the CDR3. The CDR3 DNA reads TGTGCCAGCAGCTTAGTGGCAGAGGGAGATACGCAGTATTTT. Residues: CASSLVAEGDTQYF.

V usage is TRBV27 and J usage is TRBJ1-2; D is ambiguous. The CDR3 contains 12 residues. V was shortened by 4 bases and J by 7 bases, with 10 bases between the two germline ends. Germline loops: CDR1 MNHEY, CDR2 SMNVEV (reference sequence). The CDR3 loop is CASSSLRGGYTF. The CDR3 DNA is TGTGCCAGCAGTTCATTACGTGGTGGCTACACCTTC.

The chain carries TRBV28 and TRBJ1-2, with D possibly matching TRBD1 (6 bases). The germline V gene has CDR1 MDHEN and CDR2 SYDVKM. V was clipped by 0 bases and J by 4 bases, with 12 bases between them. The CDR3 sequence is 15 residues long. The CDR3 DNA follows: TGTGCCAGCAGTTTATGGCCAGGGGAGGTCTATGGCTACACCTTC. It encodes CASSLWPGEVYGYTF.

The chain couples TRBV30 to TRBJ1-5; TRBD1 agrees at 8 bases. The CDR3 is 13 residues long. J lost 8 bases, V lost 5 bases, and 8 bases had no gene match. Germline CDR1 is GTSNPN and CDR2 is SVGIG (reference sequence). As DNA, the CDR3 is TGTGCCTGGGGTCGCAGGGGGCTTGAGCCCCAGCATTTT. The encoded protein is CAWGRRGLEPQHF. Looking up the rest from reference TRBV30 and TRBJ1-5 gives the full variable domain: SQTIHQWPATLVQPVGSPLSLECTVEGTSNPNLYWYRQAAGRGLQLLFYSVGIGQISSEVPQNLSASRPQDRQFILSSKKLLLSDSGFYLCAWGRRGLEPQHFGDGTRLSIL.

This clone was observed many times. The CDR3 bases are TGTGCCACCAGCAGAGATCTCAGGAACTCTGGAAACACCATATATTTT. Its translation is CATSRDLRNSGNTIYF. The chain employs TRBV15 and TRBJ1-3; no clear D gene. V was cut by 0 bases and J by 0 bases, with 9 bases left in between. CDR3 length: 16 residues. Germline V gives CDR1 LNHNV, CDR2 YYDKDF (reference sequence).

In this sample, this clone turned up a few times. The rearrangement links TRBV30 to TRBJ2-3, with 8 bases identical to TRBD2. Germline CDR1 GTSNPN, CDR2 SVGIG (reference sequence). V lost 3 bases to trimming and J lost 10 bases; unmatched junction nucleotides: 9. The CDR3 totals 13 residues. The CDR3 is CAWRTVAGNAQYF. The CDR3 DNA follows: TGTGCCTGGAGGACCGTAGCGGGGAACGCGCAGTATTTT.

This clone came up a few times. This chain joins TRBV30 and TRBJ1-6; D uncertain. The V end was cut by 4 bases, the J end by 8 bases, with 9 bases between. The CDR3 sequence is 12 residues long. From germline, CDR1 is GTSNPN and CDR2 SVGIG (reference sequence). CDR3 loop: CAWTAWDSPLHF. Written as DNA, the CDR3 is TGTGCCTGGACCGCGTGGGATTCACCCCTCCACTTT.

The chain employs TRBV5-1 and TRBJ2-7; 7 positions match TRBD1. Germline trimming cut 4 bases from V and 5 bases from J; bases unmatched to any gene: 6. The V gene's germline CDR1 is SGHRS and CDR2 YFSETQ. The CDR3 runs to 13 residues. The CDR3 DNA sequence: TGCGCCAGCAGCCATACAGGGGTCCACGAGCAGTACTTC. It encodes CASSHTGVHEQYF.

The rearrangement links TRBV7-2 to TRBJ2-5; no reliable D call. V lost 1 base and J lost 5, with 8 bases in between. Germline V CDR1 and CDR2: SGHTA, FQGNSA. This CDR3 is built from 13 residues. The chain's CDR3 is CASSLVRWETQYF. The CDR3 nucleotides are TGTGCCAGCAGCTTAGTTAGGTGGGAGACCCAGTACTTC. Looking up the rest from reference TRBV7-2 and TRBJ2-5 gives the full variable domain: GAGVSQSPSNKVTEKGKDVELRCDPISGHTALYWYRQSLGQGLEFLIYFQGNSAPDKSGLPSDRFSAERTGGSVSTLTIQRTQQEDSAVYLCASSLVRWETQYFGPGTRLLVL.

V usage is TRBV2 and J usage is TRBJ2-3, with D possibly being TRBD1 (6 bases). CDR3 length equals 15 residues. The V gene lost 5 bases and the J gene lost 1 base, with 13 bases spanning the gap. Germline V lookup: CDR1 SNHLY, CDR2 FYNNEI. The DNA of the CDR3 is TGTGCCAGCAGTCGGGACAACGGGGGCACAGATACGCAGTATTTT. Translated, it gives CASSRDNGGTDTQYF.

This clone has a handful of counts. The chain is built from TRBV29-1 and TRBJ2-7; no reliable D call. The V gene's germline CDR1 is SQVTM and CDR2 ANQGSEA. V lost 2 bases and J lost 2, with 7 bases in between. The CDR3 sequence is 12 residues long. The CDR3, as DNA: TGCAGCGTTGAATCTGGTACCTACGAGCAGTACTTC. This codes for CSVESGTYEQYF.

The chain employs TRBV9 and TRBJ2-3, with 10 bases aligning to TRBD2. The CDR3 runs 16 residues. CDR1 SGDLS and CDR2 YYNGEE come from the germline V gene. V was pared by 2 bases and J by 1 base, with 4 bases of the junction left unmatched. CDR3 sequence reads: CASSVTGTSGTDTQYF. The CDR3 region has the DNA TGTGCCAGCAGCGTCACCGGGACTAGCGGCACAGATACGCAGTATTTT.